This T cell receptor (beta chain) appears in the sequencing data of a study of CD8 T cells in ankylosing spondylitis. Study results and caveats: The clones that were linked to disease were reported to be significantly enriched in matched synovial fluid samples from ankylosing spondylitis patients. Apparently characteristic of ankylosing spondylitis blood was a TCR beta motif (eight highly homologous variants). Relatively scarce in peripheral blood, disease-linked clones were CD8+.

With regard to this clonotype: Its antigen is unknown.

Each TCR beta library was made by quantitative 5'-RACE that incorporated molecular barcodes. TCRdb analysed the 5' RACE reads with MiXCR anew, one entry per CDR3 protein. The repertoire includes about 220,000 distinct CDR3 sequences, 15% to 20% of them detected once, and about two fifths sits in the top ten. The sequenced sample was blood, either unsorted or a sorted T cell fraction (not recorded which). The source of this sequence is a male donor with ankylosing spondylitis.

CDR3 in DNA: TGTGCCAGCAGTGAAGCGAGACTTTCTAATGAGCAGTTCTTC. Amino acids: CASSEARLSNEQFF. The J gene is TRBJ2-1, the V gene TRBV6-1; D remains ambiguous. This CDR3 has 14 amino acids. Germline assignment: CDR1 MNHNS and CDR2 SASEGT. Trimming removed 0 bases from V and 7 bases from J, with 10 bases in between.